Listed below are T cell receptor beta chains from one sample, sequenced in a study of a mutant IDH1 vaccine in newly diagnosed glioma. The repertoire was sequenced with immunoSEQ multiplex PCR; TCRdb's copy has only in-frame clones and lacks some. The sample has tens of thousands of clones, about four fifths seen once. This specimen consisted of PBMCs, obtained from a glioma patient treated with radiotherapy, temozolomide or both. Receptors were obtained from a man aged 50 or older with glioma. The CDR3 runs from the conserved cysteine through the conserved F or W. The D gene is left open where the match is weak. Clone size appears in some rows only: once, few, many, or a class for an expanded clone.

>TRBJ1-3|NA|NA|TRBV7-2
CASSPAWGRGNTIYF
TGTGCCAGCAGCCCCGCTTGGGGGAGAGGAAACACCATATATTTT
>TRBJ1-1|NA|NA|TRBV4-3
CASSLSRRSNTEAFF
TGCGCCAGCAGCCTAAGCAGGAGGTCGAACACTGAAGCTTTCTTT
>TRBJ1-4|TRBD1|NA|TRBV6-1
CASSDLTGAYEKLFF
TGTGCCAGCAGTGACTTGACAGGGGCCTATGAAAAACTGTTTTTT
>TRBJ1-1|TRBD1|NA|TRBV27
CASSSPQTGHTEAFF
TGTGCCAGCAGTTCCCCTCAGACAGGGCACACTGAAGCTTTCTTT
>TRBJ1-4|NA|NA|TRBV27
CASSPRTLNEKLFF
TGTGCCAGCAGTCCCCGAACGCTTAATGAAAAACTGTTTTTT
>TRBJ2-7|NA|NA|TRBV18
CASSNGGSYEQYF
TGTGCCAGCTCTAACGGGGGCTCCTACGAGCAGTACTTC
>TRBJ1-1|TRBD1|NA|TRBV10-3
CAITDRDQQKAFF
TGTGCCATCACTGACAGGGATCAACAGAAAGCTTTCTTT
>TRBJ1-5|NA|NA|TRBV27
CASTTGFQPQHF
TGTGCCAGCACTACAGGGTTCCAGCCCCAGCATTTT
>TRBJ2-7|TRBD1|NA|TRBV5-1
CASSPGGQGAGEQYF
TGCGCCAGCAGCCCGGGTGGACAGGGGGCGGGCGAGCAGTACTTC
>TRBJ2-3|TRBD2|NA|TRBV2
CASSATSGGKDTQYF
TGTGCCAGCAGCGCAACTAGCGGGGGTAAAGATACGCAGTATTTT
>TRBJ1-1|NA|many|TRBV5-4
CASSRDWNTEAFF
TGTGCCAGCAGCAGAGACTGGAACACTGAAGCTTTCTTT
>TRBJ1-5|TRBD1|NA|TRBV19
CASSIEDRGGQPQHF
TGTGCCAGTAGTATAGAAGACAGGGGGGGCCAGCCCCAGCATTTT
>TRBJ1-2|NA|NA|TRBV28
CASSLGQASNYGYTF
TGTGCCAGCAGTTTAGGCCAGGCCAGTAACTATGGCTACACCTTC
>TRBJ1-2|NA|NA|TRBV4-1
CASSPSTGNYGYTF
TGCGCCAGCAGCCCCTCCACAGGGAACTATGGCTACACCTTC
>TRBJ2-5|NA|NA|TRBV6-5
CASKRGFQETQYF
TGTGCCAGCAAGCGAGGTTTCCAAGAGACCCAGTACTTC
>TRBJ1-2|NA|NA|TRBV4-3
CASSQVGGDDGYTF
TGCGCCAGCAGCCAAGTGGGGGGGGATGATGGCTACACCTTC
>TRBJ1-3|TRBD1|once|TRBV6-5
CASSSGTGDYRNTIYF
TGTGCCAGCAGTTCCGGGACAGGGGATTATAGGAACACCATATATTTT
>TRBJ2-5|NA|NA|TRBV30
CAWSVGAGAAETQYF
TGTGCCTGGAGTGTAGGGGCGGGGGCGGCGGAGACCCAGTACTTC
>TRBJ2-2|NA|NA|TRBV20-1
CSARGLGELFF
TGCAGTGCTAGAGGGCTCGGGGAGCTGTTTTTT
>TRBJ2-7|NA|NA|TRBV6-5
CASSTPSKGVGEQYF
TGTGCCAGCAGTACCCCCTCGAAGGGGGTAGGGGAGCAGTACTTC
>TRBJ1-1|NA|NA|TRBV7-9
CASSWAVNTEAFF
TGTGCCAGCAGCTGGGCAGTGAACACTGAAGCTTTCTTT
>TRBJ2-1|TRBD1|NA|TRBV27
CASRPGTGNNEQFF
TGTGCCAGCAGACCCGGGACAGGGAACAATGAGCAGTTCTTC
>TRBJ1-1|NA|NA|TRBV4-1
CASSKGGQAYLMNTEAFF
TGCGCCAGCAGCAAAGGTGGTCAGGCCTACCTTATGAACACTGAAGCTTTCTTT
>TRBJ2-5|NA|once|TRBV9
CASSVNTGSETQYF
TGTGCCAGCAGCGTAAATACAGGGTCCGAGACCCAGTACTTC